These T cell receptor beta chains were read from a single sample in a study of T cell responses to AZD1222 COVID-19 vaccine. Measured with immunoSEQ multiplex PCR; TCRdb has only the in-frame clones, and not every one. The table lists about 120,000 clones, approximately 90% of them singletons, with 3% to 4% in the top ten. Sequencing used peripheral blood, obtained on day 0 of AZD1222 vaccination. The receptor source for this set is an adult in good health. CDR3s include the opening cysteine and the closing phenylalanine or tryptophan. A D gene is named only where the DNA matches it firmly. Expanded clones get a size class; other rows say once, few or many, or leave the size out.

d_gene	v_gene	abundance	j_gene	CDR3nt	CDR3aa
NA	TRBV12-5	NA	TRBJ1-2	TGTGCTAGTGGTTTGCATCACCGGGACGGTGAAAACTATGGCTACACCTTC	CASGLHHRDGENYGYTF
NA	TRBV18	NA	TRBJ1-3	TGTGCCAGCTCACCTCCCGCGCACACTGGAAACACCATATATTTT	CASSPPAHTGNTIYF
NA	TRBV10-3	NA	TRBJ1-2	TGTGCCATCAGTGAAGGCCCGATAAATATCTATGGCTACACCTTC	CAISEGPINIYGYTF
NA	TRBV15	NA	TRBJ2-2	TGTGCCACCAGCAGAGGAGGCACGACGAGGACCGGGGAGCTGTTTTTT	CATSRGGTTRTGELFF
NA	TRBV7-3	once	TRBJ1-1	TGTGCCAGCAGCTTAATCCTGGGCACTGAAGCTTTCTTT	CASSLILGTEAFF
NA	TRBV7-9	NA	TRBJ1-2	TGTGCCAGCATCCCGGTCGGGGGGCGAGACGTCTATGGCTACACCTTC	CASIPVGGRDVYGYTF
NA	TRBV19	NA	TRBJ1-1	TGTGCCAGTAGTATCCTCATAGGGGCAGGGCACACTGAAGCTTTCTTT	CASSILIGAGHTEAFF
NA	TRBV19	NA	TRBJ2-3	TGTGCCAGTAGTAAGGCGGGCACAGATACGCAGTATTTT	CASSKAGTDTQYF
NA	TRBV7-2	NA	TRBJ1-2	TGTGCCAGCAGCTCGAGAACTAGTGGCTACACCTTC	CASSSRTSGYTF
NA	TRBV10-1	NA	TRBJ1-1	TGCGCCAGCAGTATAACAGAATGGACTGAAGCTTTCTTT	CASSITEWTEAFF
NA	TRBV10-3	NA	TRBJ1-4	TGTGCCGCTTCCCGGGGGTCCGCTCTCCCAATTAATGAAAAACTGTTTTTT	CAASRGSALPINEKLFF
NA	TRBV27	NA	TRBJ1-5	TGTGCCAGCAGTAGGCAAAATCAGCCCCAGCATTTT	CASSRQNQPQHF
NA	TRBV27	NA	TRBJ1-1	TGTGCCAGCAGTGACTCGGACAGCCCTGAAGCTTTCTTT	CASSDSDSPEAFF
NA	TRBV19	NA	TRBJ1-2	TGTGCCAGTAGTATCGTCGGGCAGGGAAGCTATGGCTACACCTTC	CASSIVGQGSYGYTF
NA	TRBV19	NA	TRBJ1-2	TGTGCCAGCAGTTACGACAGGTATGGCTACACCTTC	CASSYDRYGYTF
TRBD1	TRBV7-2	NA	TRBJ1-5	TGTGCCAGCAGCGTTCAGGGGGTGGGTCAGCCCCAGCATTTT	CASSVQGVGQPQHF
TRBD1	TRBV9	NA	TRBJ1-2	TGTGCCAGTCGGACAGGGCTGGGCTACACCTTC	CASRTGLGYTF
TRBD2	TRBV29-1	once	TRBJ2-3	TGCAGCGTTGCGTACCAGCGGGGTACAGATACGCAGTATTTT	CSVAYQRGTDTQYF
TRBD1	TRBV3-1/TRBV3-2	NA	TRBJ2-7	TGTGCCAGCAGCCCCCCCGGGACAGGGATCGAGCAGTACTTC	CASSPPGTGIEQYF
NA	TRBV7-6	medium-sized	TRBJ1-3	TGTGCCAGCAGTGGCTTAGGAGGGGGCTCTGGAAACACCATATATTTT	CASSGLGGGSGNTIYF
NA	TRBV21-1	NA	TRBJ2-4	TGTGCCAGCAGCAAAGACCGGGGGGGCCCCATCAAAAACATTCAGTACTTC	CASSKDRGGPIKNIQYF
NA	TRBV7-8	once	TRBJ2-7	TGTGCCAGCAGCTTAGGGGGTGGGACGGTCTCCTACGAGCAGTACTTC	CASSLGGGTVSYEQYF
NA	TRBV2	NA	TRBJ2-7	TGTGCCAGCACCGGCCGCTACGAGCAGTACTTC	CASTGRYEQYF
TRBD2	TRBV7-9	NA	TRBJ2-5	TGTGCCAGCAGCTTAGGGCGGGGGGTTCAAGAGACCCAGTACTTC	CASSLGRGVQETQYF
TRBD1	TRBV2	medium-sized	TRBJ1-1	TGTGCCAGCAGGGACAATTCAGGGGGGAACACTGAAGCTTTCTTT	CASRDNSGGNTEAFF
NA	TRBV11-2	NA	TRBJ1-5	TGTGCCAGCAGCTTATTACCCCGGACCGAACCCAATAGCAATCAGCCCCAGCATTTT	CASSLLPRTEPNSNQPQHF
TRBD1	TRBV7-2	NA	TRBJ1-3	TGTGCCAGCAGCTTGATGGGACAGGGGATCGGAAACACCATATATTTT	CASSLMGQGIGNTIYF
NA	TRBV12-3/TRBV12-4	NA	TRBJ1-2	TGTGCCAGCAGTTTAGAGGCCCTCTATGGCTACACCTTC	CASSLEALYGYTF
NA	TRBV3-1/TRBV3-2	NA	TRBJ1-6	TGTGCCAGCAGCCAAGCAGGGGAGGTTTCACCCCTCCACTTT	CASSQAGEVSPLHF
TRBD1	TRBV11-2	NA	TRBJ1-2	TGTGCCAGCAGCCAACAAAGGCTTGGGACAGCAAATGGCTACACCTTC	CASSQQRLGTANGYTF
TRBD2	TRBV5-1	NA	TRBJ2-3	TGCGCCAGCAGCCGAGTGCCTCAAGGATTAGCGGGGCGCACAGATACGCAGTATTTT	CASSRVPQGLAGRTDTQYF
NA	TRBV10-3	NA	TRBJ1-3	TGTGCCATCAGTGAAAACCGGGACGGGACCCCTTCTGGAAACACCATATATTTT	CAISENRDGTPSGNTIYF
TRBD1	TRBV3-1/TRBV3-2	NA	TRBJ1-1	TGTGCCAGCAGCATGGACAGGGGGTACACTGAAGCTTTCTTT	CASSMDRGYTEAFF
TRBD1	TRBV6-5	NA	TRBJ2-3	TGTGCCAGTCGGGACAGGTCTTTATCAGGAGATACGCAGTATTTT	CASRDRSLSGDTQYF
NA	TRBV5-1	NA	TRBJ1-2	TGCGCCAGCAGCTCCGGACAGAACTATGGCTACACCTTC	CASSSGQNYGYTF
TRBD1	TRBV27	NA	TRBJ2-6	TGTGCCAGCAGAGCGAGACAGGGGAATGGGGCCAACGTCCTGACTTTC	CASRARQGNGANVLTF
TRBD1	TRBV2	NA	TRBJ1-5	TGTGCCAGCAGTAACTCCGGGACAGGGAATCAGCCCCAGCATTTT	CASSNSGTGNQPQHF
NA	TRBV6-6	NA	TRBJ1-5	TGTGCCAGCAGGGGAGGAGGGGAAGCGCCCCAGCATTTT	CASRGGGEAPQHF
NA	TRBV28	NA	TRBJ1-1	TGTGCCAGCAGTGAACTCGAGGGGAACGCTTTCTTT	CASSELEGNAFF
NA	TRBV7-9	NA	TRBJ1-1	TGTGCCAGCAGCCGAAGTGGCACTGAAGCTTTCTTT	CASSRSGTEAFF
NA	TRBV3-1/TRBV3-2	NA	TRBJ2-2	TGTGCCAGCAGCCAAGCGAACACCGGGGAGCTGTTTTTT	CASSQANTGELFF
TRBD1	TRBV5-4	NA	TRBJ2-2	TGTGCCAGCGGCTCCGGGGACAGACACACCGGGGAGCTGTTTTTT	CASGSGDRHTGELFF
NA	TRBV12-5	NA	TRBJ2-7	TGTGCTAGTGGTTTGCGACAGGACGGAGAGCAGTACTTC	CASGLRQDGEQYF
NA	TRBV10-3	NA	TRBJ1-1	TGTGCCATCAAGGCGGGTTTCCAGAACACTGAAGCTTTCTTT	CAIKAGFQNTEAFF
NA	TRBV7-9	NA	TRBJ2-2	TGTGCCAGCAGCTTAACTCGAGACTGGGACGGGAACACCGGGGAGCTGTTTTTT	CASSLTRDWDGNTGELFF
NA	TRBV18	NA	TRBJ1-1	TGTGCCAGCTCGGAATACAGGGTTGGAGAAGCTTTCTTT	CASSEYRVGEAFF
TRBD1	TRBV5-1	NA	TRBJ1-2	TGCGCCAGCAGCGATGCCCAGGGGGCGGCTAACTATGGCTACACCTTC	CASSDAQGAANYGYTF
NA	TRBV5-1	NA	TRBJ1-1	TGCGCCAGCAGCTTGACTGTTACGAACACTGAAGCTTTCTTT	CASSLTVTNTEAFF
NA	TRBV4-2	NA	TRBJ2-2	TGTGCCAGCAGCCAACGGTCGGAGGAAACCGGGGAGCTGTTTTTT	CASSQRSEETGELFF
NA	TRBV4-1	NA	TRBJ1-1	TGCGCCAGCAGCCAAGATTTCCCTATCACGGCCTTCAACACTGAAGCTTTCTTT	CASSQDFPITAFNTEAFF
NA	TRBV6-5	NA	TRBJ1-6	TGTGCCAGCAGGCTTGGGCAGGATAATTCACCCCTCCACTTT	CASRLGQDNSPLHF
NA	TRBV5-1	NA	TRBJ2-2	TGCGCCAGCGAAGCCTCCGGGGGTACTTCGAGGGGCATTACCGGGGAGCTGTTTTTT	CASEASGGTSRGITGELFF
NA	TRBV27	NA	TRBJ1-2	TGTGCCAGCAGTTTACTTGGGGGGCCCGTGGATGGCTACACCTTC	CASSLLGGPVDGYTF
NA	TRBV12-3/TRBV12-4	NA	TRBJ1-1	TGTGCCAGCAGTCCCGCAGGAGGGTTTGAAGCTTTCTTT	CASSPAGGFEAFF
NA	TRBV3-1/TRBV3-2	NA	TRBJ2-1	TGTGCCAGCAGCCAAGTTAGCAATGAGCAGTTCTTC	CASSQVSNEQFF
NA	TRBV18	NA	TRBJ1-1	TGTGCCAGCTCACAAAGGGACTTACTGAACACTGAAGCTTTCTTT	CASSQRDLLNTEAFF
NA	TRBV9	NA	TRBJ1-2	TGTGCCAGCAGTTACCGGGCCTCCTATGGCTACACCTTC	CASSYRASYGYTF
NA	TRBV5-4	once	TRBJ2-1	TGTGCCAGCAGCTTAGATCGGAGCTCCTACAATGAGCAGTTCTTC	CASSLDRSSYNEQFF